What follows are 21 T cell receptor beta chains derived from one specimen sequenced in a study of CD8+ T cells in alopecia areata. cDNA prepared by RNA extraction and subsequent reverse transcription served as the template for sequencing. Some clones are missing from TCRdb's copy, which holds only in-frame ones; the method was immunoSEQ multiplex PCR. The repertoire holds about 150,000 clones, with around three fifths as singletons. Material: CD4+ T cells sorted from blood, obtained at week 0. The receptors stem from a human donor with alopecia areata.

The rearrangement joins TRBV5-6 to TRBJ1-2; tentative D call: TRBD1 (5 bases). Deletions cut 1 base from V and 8 bases from J, with 15 bases between. This CDR3 comprises 14 residues. In germline, CDR1 is SGHDT, CDR2 YYEEEE. The CDR3 region is CASSLRSFQGGYTF. Written as DNA, the CDR3 is TGTGCCAGCAGCTTGCGTTCCTTCCAGGGCGGCTACACCTTC.

This chain uses TRBV29-1 with TRBJ2-7; 10 positions agree with TRBD1. From germline, CDR1 is SQVTM and CDR2 ANQGSEA. CDR3 length: 14 residues. V lost 2 bases to trimming and J lost 3 bases; unmatched junction nucleotides: 4. The CDR3: CSVESRDRGYEQYF. In DNA, the CDR3 is TGCAGCGTTGAATCGCGGGACAGGGGCTACGAGCAGTACTTC.

This chain joins TRBV7-6 and TRBJ2-3, with D possibly being TRBD2 (6 bases). In germline, CDR1 is SGHVS, CDR2 FNYEAQ. The CDR3 is 14 amino acids. V lost 1 base to trimming and J lost 7 bases, with 12 bases between them. Here the CDR3 DNA reads TGTGCCAGCAGCTTAGATGGAGGGTCAAATACGCAGTATTTT. It encodes CASSLDGGSNTQYF. Combining the CDR3 with reference TRBV7-6 and TRBJ2-3 gives the whole variable domain GAGVSQSPRYKVTKRGQDVALRCDPISGHVSLYWYRQALGQGPEFLTYFNYEAQQDKSGLPNDRFSAERPEGSISTLTIQRTEQRDSAMYRCASSLDGGSNTQYFGPGTRLTVL.

The CDR3 DNA reads as TGTGCCAGCAGTTACTATCCGGGACAGGGGAACTACGAGCAGTACTTC. It is translated as CASSYYPGQGNYEQYF. This sequence joins TRBV6-5 and TRBJ2-7; 10 positions agree with TRBD1. The CDR3 is 16 residues long. Germline CDR1 and CDR2: MNHEY and SVGAGI. V gave up 1 base and J gave up 3 bases; unmatched junction bases: 6.

This clone was observed a few times. Within the sample, other DNA sequences also encode this same CDR3. The rearrangement links TRBV5-6 to TRBJ1-6; TRBD1 aligns across 9 bases. The CDR3 spans 14 residues. Losses at the gene ends were 4 bases for V and 7 bases for J; bases not matched to a gene: 3. Germline lookup yields CDR1 SGHDT and CDR2 YYEEEE. DNA of the CDR3: TGTGCCAGCAGCCGGGACAGGGAGAATTCACCCCTCCACTTT. Residues: CASSRDRENSPLHF.

CDR3 sequence: CASSPPGLAGGSRQFF. The DNA for the CDR3 is TGTGCCAGCAGCCCTCCGGGACTAGCGGGGGGGTCCCGCCAGTTCTTC. V gene TRBV2 combines with J gene TRBJ2-1, with 16 nucleotides matching TRBD2. CDR3 length equals 16 residues. The germline V gene encodes CDR1 SNHLY and CDR2 FYNNEI. J lost 13 bases, V lost 6 bases, and 12 bases had no gene match.

This clone was counted only a few times. The chain links TRBV29-1 to TRBJ2-1; TRBD2 aligns across 7 bases. The germline CDR1 and CDR2 sequences are SQVTM and ANQGSEA. The V and J ends lost 4 bases and 9 bases, in that order; junction bases with no gene match: 6. The CDR3 sequence is 12 residues long. CDR3 amino acids: CSVGPLAAEQFF. The CDR3 bases are TGCAGCGTTGGGCCGCTAGCGGCTGAGCAGTTCTTC.

This clone was seen a few times. Other DNA sequences from this sample encode an identical CDR3 as well. The chain links TRBV7-2 to TRBJ1-1; D ambiguous. V lost 3 bases and J lost 1, with 6 bases in between. Germline CDR1 and CDR2: SGHTA and FQGNSA. The CDR3 extends over 13 amino acids. This chain's CDR3 is CASSLWQNTEAFF. The CDR3 bases are TGTGCCAGCAGCTTGTGGCAGAACACTGAAGCTTTCTTT.

This chain connects TRBV29-1 to TRBJ2-3, with D hard to call. Germline V gene sequence: CDR1 SQVTM, CDR2 ANQGSEA. V gave up 4 bases and J gave up 7 bases, with 15 bases separating them. This CDR3 is 13 amino acids long. The CDR3 nucleotides read TGCAGCGTTGTATTCTACGAGATGAATACGCAGTATTTT. Protein sequence: CSVVFYEMNTQYF.

A note on this clone: The sample holds other DNA sequences that translate to the same CDR3. This chain joins TRBV7-2 and TRBJ2-5; a weak D match, TRBD2 (5 bases). The CDR3 has 12 residues. V shed 6 bases and J shed 5 bases, with 10 bases lying between them. CDR1 is SGHTA and CDR2 is FQGNSA in the germline V gene. CDR3 in amino acids: CASSPPGETQYF. CDR3 sequence (DNA): TGTGCCAGCAGTCCGCCGGGGGAGACCCAGTACTTC.

The chain joins TRBV2 to TRBJ2-5; D possibly corresponds to TRBD1 (5 bases). This CDR3 has 13 residues. V was shortened by 2 bases and J by 4 bases, with 8 bases between the two germline ends. Looked up from germline, CDR1 is SNHLY and CDR2 is FYNNEI. The CDR3 bases are TGTGCCAGCAGTGAACAGGGTGGAGAGACCCAGTACTTC. As protein: CASSEQGGETQYF.

Points on this clone: A read error may account for a junction end that differs from germline. The chain joins TRBV30 to TRBJ2-3; 8 nucleotides align to TRBD2. The CDR3 sequence is 13 residues long. Germline V lookup: CDR1 GTSNPN, CDR2 SVGIG (reference sequence). CDR3: CARRSGGTDTQYF. DNA of the CDR3: TGTGCCCGGAGGAGCGGGGGAACAGATACGCAGTATTTT.

This CDR3 reads CASSLAGLQSGQYF. DNA for the CDR3: TGCGCCAGCAGCTTGGCCGGGCTTCAGTCGGGGCAGTACTTC. J is TRBJ2-7 and V is TRBV5-1; D is unresolved. This CDR3 has 14 amino acids. Trimming removed 0 bases at V and 9 bases at J, with 16 bases between. The germline CDR1 and CDR2 sequences are SGHRS and YFSETQ.

This clone has only a few counts. V is TRBV30 and J is TRBJ1-2; D not certain. The germline CDR1 and CDR2 sequences are GTSNPN and SVGIG (reference sequence). The V gene lost 3 bases and the J gene lost 8 bases, with 10 bases spanning the gap. The CDR3 covers 11 residues. CDR3 sequence (DNA): TGTGCCTGGAGGGCAGTACGCGGCTACACCTTC. It yields the protein CAWRAVRGYTF.

The CDR3 spells CASSLATVPYEQYF. The CDR3 region has the DNA TGCGCCAGCAGCTTGGCTACCGTGCCCTACGAGCAGTACTTC. The chain is built from TRBV5-1 and TRBJ2-7; D is uncertain. CDR1 SGHRS and CDR2 YFSETQ come from the germline V gene. V lost 0 bases and J 2 bases, leaving 9 bases between the germline ends. The CDR3 runs to 14 residues. The complete variable domain, with remaining parts taken from reference TRBV5-1 and TRBJ2-7, reads KAGVTQTPRYLIKTRGQQVTLSCSPISGHRSVSWYQQTPGQGLQFLFEYFSETQRNKGNFPGRFSGRQFSNSRSEMNVSTLELGDSALYLCASSLATVPYEQYFGPGTRLTVT.

There are a few counts of this clone. This chain uses TRBV5-1 with TRBJ1-5; D uncertain. Germline CDR1 is SGHRS and CDR2 is YFSETQ. The length of the CDR3 is 16 residues. V was cut by 0 bases and J by 3 bases, with 13 bases left in between. The CDR3 DNA reads TGCGCCAGCAGCTTGGGCGGGAGTTCACCCAATCAGCCCCAGCATTTT. Protein sequence: CASSLGGSSPNQPQHF.

For the CDR3, the DNA is TGCAGCGTAGGGACAGGGAGCCCCAATCAGCCCCAGCATTTT. It is translated as CSVGTGSPNQPQHF. This sequence joins TRBV29-1 and TRBJ1-5; 9 bases line up with TRBD1. V shed 6 bases, J shed 3 bases, and the junction held 6 bases outside the gene matches. The CDR3 is made up of 14 amino acids. Germline CDR1 SQVTM, CDR2 ANQGSEA.

The chain joins TRBV7-2 to TRBJ2-7; D is unresolved. The V gene lost 4 bases and the J gene lost 6 bases, with 10 bases spanning the gap. The CDR3 totals 12 residues. Germline CDR1 SGHTA, CDR2 FQGNSA. The CDR3 DNA reads TGTGCCAGCAGCTCCTCTCGGGCCGAGCAGTACTTC. Protein: CASSSSRAEQYF. The full variable domain, completed using reference TRBV7-2 and TRBJ2-7, is GAGVSQSPSNKVTEKGKDVELRCDPISGHTALYWYRQSLGQGLEFLIYFQGNSAPDKSGLPSDRFSAERTGGSVSTLTIQRTQQEDSAVYLCASSSSRAEQYFGPGTRLTVT.

This clone was observed a handful of times. The rearrangement joins TRBV6-5 to TRBJ2-2; D perhaps matches TRBD2 (5 bases). The V gene's germline CDR1 is MNHEY and CDR2 SVGAGI. V lost 8 bases, J lost 4 bases, and 14 bases lay in between. CDR3 length: 14 amino acids. CDR3 in DNA: TGTGCCAGCCGTCGGCCCGGGGTCACCGGGGAGCTGTTTTTT. This gives the protein CASRRPGVTGELFF.

The chain combines TRBV6-6 with TRBJ2-5; D unresolved. The CDR3 has 13 residues. Germline V CDR1 and CDR2: MNHNY, SVGAGI (reference sequence). Trimming stripped 7 bases from V and 4 bases from J, with 13 bases between. Written as DNA, the CDR3 is TGTGCCAGCACCATGGTGGGAAGAGAGACCCAGTACTTC. Translation gives CASTMVGRETQYF.

Comments on this clone: This same CDR3 is encoded by further DNA sequences in the sample. The chain is built from TRBV7-2 and TRBJ2-7; D is uncertain. The CDR3 length is 12 residues. V was shortened by 3 bases and J by 4 bases, with 7 bases between the two germline ends. The germline CDR1 and CDR2 sequences are SGHTA and FQGNSA. In nucleotides, the CDR3 is TGTGCCAGCAGCTTGTCAGGATACGAGCAGTACTTC. Translated: CASSLSGYEQYF.